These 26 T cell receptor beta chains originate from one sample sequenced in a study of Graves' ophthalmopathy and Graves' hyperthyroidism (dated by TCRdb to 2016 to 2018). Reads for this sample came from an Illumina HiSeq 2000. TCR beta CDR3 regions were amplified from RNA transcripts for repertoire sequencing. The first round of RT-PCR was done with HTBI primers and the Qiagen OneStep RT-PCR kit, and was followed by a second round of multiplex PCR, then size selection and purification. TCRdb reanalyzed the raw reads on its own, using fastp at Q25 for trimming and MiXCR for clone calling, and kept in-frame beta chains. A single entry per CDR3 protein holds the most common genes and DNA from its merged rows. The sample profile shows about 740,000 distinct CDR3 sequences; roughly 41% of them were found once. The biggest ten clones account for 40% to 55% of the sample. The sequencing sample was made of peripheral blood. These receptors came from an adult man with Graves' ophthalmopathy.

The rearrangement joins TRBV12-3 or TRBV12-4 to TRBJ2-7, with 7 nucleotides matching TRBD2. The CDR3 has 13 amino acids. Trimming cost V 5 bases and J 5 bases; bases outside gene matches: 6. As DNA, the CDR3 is TGTGCCAGCAGTCGGCGGGAGATTCACGAGCAGTACTTC. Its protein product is CASSRREIHEQYF.

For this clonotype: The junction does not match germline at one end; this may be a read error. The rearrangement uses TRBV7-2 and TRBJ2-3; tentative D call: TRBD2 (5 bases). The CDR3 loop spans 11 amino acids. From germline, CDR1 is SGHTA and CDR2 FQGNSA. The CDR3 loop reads CDSGEANTQNF. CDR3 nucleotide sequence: TGTGACAGCGGAGAGGCGAATACGCAGAATTTT.

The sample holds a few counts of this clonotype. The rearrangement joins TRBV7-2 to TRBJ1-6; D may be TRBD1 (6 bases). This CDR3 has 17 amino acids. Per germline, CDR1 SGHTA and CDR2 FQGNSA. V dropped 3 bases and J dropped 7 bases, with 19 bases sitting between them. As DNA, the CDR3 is TGTGCCAGCAGCTTGGCCGAACAGGGTGGATGGAATTCACCCCTCCACTTT. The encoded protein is CASSLAEQGGWNSPLHF.

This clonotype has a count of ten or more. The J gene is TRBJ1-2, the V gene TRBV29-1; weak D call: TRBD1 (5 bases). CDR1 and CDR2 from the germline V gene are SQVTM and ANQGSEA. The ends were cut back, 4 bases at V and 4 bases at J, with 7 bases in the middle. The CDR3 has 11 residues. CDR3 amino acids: CSVVGLYGYTF. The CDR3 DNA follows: TGCAGCGTTGTGGGACTCTATGGCTACACCTTC.

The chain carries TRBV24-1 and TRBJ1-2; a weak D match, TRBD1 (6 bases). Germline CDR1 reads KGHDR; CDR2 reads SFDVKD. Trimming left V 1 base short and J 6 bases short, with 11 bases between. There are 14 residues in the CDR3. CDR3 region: CATSDLQGTNGYTF. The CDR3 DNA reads TGTGCCACCAGTGATTTACAGGGTACAAATGGCTACACCTTC.

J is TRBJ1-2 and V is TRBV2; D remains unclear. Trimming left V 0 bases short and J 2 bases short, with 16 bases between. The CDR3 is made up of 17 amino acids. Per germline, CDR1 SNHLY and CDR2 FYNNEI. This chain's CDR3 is CASSEAETHSPNYGYTF. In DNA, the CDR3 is TGTGCCAGCAGTGAAGCGGAGACCCATTCCCCCAACTATGGCTACACCTTC.

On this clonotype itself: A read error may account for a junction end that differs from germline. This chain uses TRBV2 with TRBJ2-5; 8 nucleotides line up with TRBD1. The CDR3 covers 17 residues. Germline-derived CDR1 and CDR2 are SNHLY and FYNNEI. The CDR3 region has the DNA TGCGCCAGCAGCCCAACCTGGGGGCAGGGGGCCAGGGAGACCCAGTACTTC. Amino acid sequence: CASSPTWGQGARETQYF.

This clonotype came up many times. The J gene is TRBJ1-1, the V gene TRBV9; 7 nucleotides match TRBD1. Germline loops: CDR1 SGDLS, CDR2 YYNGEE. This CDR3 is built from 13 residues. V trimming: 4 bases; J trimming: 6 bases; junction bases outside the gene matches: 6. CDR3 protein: CASSPRQGSEAFF. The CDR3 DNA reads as TGTGCCAGCAGCCCGCGACAGGGATCTGAAGCTTTCTTT. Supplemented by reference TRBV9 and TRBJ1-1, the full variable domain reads DSGVTQTPKHLITATGQRVTLRCSPRSGDLSVYWYQQSLDQGLQFLIQYYNGEERAKGNILERFSAQQFPDLHSELNLSSLELGDSALYFCASSPRQGSEAFFGQGTRLTVV.

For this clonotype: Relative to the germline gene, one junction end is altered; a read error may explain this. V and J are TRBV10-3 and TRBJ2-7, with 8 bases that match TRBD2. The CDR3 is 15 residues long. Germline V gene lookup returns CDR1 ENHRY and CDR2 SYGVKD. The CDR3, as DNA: TGTGCCAGCAGTTACTATCCTTCAGCGGGAGACGAGCAGTACTTC. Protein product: CASSYYPSAGDEQYF.

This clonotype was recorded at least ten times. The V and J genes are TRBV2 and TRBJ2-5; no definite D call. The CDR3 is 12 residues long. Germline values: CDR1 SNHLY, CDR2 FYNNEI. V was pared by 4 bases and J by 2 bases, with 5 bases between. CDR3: CASSVGQETQYF. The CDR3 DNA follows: TGTGCCAGCAGTGTGGGGCAAGAGACCCAGTACTTC.

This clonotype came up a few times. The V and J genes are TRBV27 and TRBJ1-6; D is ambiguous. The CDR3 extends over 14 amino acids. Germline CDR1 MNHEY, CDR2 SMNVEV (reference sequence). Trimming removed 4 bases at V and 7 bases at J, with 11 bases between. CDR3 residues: CASSYGERNSPLHF. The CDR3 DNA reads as TGTGCCAGCAGTTACGGGGAACGGAATTCACCCCTCCACTTT.

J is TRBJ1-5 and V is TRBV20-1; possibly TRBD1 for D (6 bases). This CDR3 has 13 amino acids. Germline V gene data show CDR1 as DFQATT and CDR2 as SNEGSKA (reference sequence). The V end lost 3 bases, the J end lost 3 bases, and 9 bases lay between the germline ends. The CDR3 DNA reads TGCAGTGCTAGCGGACAGCACAATCAGCCCCAGCATTTT. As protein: CSASGQHNQPQHF.

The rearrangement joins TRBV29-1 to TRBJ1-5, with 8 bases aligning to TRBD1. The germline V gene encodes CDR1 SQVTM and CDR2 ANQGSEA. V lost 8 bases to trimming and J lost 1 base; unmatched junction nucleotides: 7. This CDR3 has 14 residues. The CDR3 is CSSLQGASNQPQHF. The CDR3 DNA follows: TGCAGCAGTTTGCAGGGGGCGAGCAATCAGCCCCAGCATTTT.

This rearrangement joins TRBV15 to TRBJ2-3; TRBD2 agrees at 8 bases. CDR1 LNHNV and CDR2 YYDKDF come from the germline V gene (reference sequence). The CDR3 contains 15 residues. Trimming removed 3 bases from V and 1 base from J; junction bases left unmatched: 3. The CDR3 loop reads CATSRGGGRTDTQYF. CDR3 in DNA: TGTGCCACCAGCAGGGGCGGGGGGCGCACAGATACGCAGTATTTT. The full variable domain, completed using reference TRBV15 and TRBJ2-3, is DAMVIQNPRYQVTQFGKPVTLSCSQTLNHNVMYWYQQKSSQAPKLLFHYYDKDFNNEADTPDNFQSRRPNTSFCFLDIRSPGLGDTAMYLCATSRGGGRTDTQYFGPGTRLTVL.

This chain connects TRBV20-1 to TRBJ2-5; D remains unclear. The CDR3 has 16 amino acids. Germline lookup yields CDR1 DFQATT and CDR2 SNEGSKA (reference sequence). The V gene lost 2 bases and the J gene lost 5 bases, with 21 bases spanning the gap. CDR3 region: CSARPTDRTKGETQYF. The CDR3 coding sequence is TGCAGTGCTAGACCGACCGACCGAACGAAAGGGGAGACCCAGTACTTC.

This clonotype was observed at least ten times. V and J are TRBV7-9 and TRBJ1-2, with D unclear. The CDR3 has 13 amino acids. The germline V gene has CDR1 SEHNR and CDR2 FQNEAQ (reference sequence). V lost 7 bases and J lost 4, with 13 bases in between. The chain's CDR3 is CASTLEGGYGYTF. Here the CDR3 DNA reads TGTGCCAGCACCCTAGAGGGAGGCTATGGCTACACCTTC.

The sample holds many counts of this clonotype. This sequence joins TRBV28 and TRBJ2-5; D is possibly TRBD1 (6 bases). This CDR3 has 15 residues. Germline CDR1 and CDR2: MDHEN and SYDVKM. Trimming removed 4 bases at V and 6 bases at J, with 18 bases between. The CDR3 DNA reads TGTGCCAGCAGTTCAACAGGGTTCGGGTTAAAGACCCAGTACTTC. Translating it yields CASSSTGFGLKTQYF.

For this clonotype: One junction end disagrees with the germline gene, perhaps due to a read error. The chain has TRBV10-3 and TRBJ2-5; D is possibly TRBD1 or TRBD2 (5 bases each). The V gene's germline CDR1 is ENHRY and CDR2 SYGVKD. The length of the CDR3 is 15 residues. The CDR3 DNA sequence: TGTGCCAGCAGTCCCGCCCCCGGGGCTCGAGGGACCCAGTACTTC. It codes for CASSPAPGARGTQYF.

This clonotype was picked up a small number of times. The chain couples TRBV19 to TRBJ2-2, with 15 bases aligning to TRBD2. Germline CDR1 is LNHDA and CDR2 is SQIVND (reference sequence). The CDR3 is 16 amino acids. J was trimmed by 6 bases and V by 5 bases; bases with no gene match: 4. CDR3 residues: CASSSWTSGGAGELFF. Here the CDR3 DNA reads TGTGCCAGTAGTTCCTGGACTAGCGGGGGGGCCGGGGAGCTGTTTTTT. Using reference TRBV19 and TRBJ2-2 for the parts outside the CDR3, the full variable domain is DGGITQSPKYLFRKEGQNVTLSCEQNLNHDAMYWYRQDPGQGLRLIYYSQIVNDFQKGDIAEGYSVSREKKESFPLTVTSAQKNPTAFYLCASSSWTSGGAGELFFGEGSRLTVL.

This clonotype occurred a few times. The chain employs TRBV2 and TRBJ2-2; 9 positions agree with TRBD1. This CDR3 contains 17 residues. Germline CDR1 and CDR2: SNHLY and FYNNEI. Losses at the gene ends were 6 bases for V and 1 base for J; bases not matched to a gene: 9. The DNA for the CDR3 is TGTGCCAGCAGCGACCGGGACAGGGAAATGAACACCGGGGAGCTGTTTTTT. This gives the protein CASSDRDREMNTGELFF. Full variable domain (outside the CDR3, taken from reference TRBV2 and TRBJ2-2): EPEVTQTPSHQVTQMGQEVILRCVPISNHLYFYWYRQILGQKVEFLVSFYNNEISEKSEIFDDQFSVERPDGSNFTLKIRSTKLEDSAMYFCASSDRDREMNTGELFFGEGSRLTVL.

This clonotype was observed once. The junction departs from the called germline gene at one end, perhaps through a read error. The CDR3 region is CSSSIGVNQPQHF. CDR3 nucleotides: TGTTCCAGCAGCATAGGGGTTAATCAGCCCCAGCATTTT. The chain is built from TRBV7-2 and TRBJ1-5; perhaps TRBD1 as D (5 bases). Germline assignment: CDR1 SGHTA and CDR2 FQGNSA. The CDR3 runs 13 residues.

CDR3 residues: CASSRDRDRGQNSNQPQHF. The CDR3 region has the DNA TGTGCCAGTAGTAGAGACCGGGACAGGGGACAAAATAGCAATCAGCCCCAGCATTTT. The gene calls are TRBV19 and TRBJ1-5; 10 nucleotides match TRBD1. Germline CDR1 is LNHDA and CDR2 is SQIVND (reference sequence). V dropped 4 bases and J dropped 0; count of bases not matched to a gene: 12. This CDR3 spans 19 amino acids.

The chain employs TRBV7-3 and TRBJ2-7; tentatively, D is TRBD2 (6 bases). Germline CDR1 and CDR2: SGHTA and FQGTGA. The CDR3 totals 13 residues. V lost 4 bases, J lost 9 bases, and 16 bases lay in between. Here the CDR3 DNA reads TGTGCCAGCAGCTCCGCCGCGGGGAACGGGCAGTACTTC. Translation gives CASSSAAGNGQYF.

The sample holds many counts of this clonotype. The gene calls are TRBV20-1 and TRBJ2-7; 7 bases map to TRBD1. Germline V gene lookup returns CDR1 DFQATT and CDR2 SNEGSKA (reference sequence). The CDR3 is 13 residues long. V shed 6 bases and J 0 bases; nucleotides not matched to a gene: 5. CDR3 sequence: CSAPGQSSYEQYF. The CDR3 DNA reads TGCAGTGCACCGGGACAGAGCTCCTACGAGCAGTACTTC.

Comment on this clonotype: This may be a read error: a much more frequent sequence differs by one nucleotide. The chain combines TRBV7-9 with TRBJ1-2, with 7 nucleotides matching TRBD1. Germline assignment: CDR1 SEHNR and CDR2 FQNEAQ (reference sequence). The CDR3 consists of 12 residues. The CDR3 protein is CTSSQQGRGYTF. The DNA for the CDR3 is TGTACCAGCAGCCAACAGGGGCGAGGCTACACCTTC.

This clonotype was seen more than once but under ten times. DNA for the CDR3: TGTGCCACCTTGGCGGGGGTTCAGTACTTC. It yields the protein CATLAGVQYF. V and J are TRBV6-6 and TRBJ2-7; 7 nucleotides agree with TRBD2. V gave up 10 bases and J gave up 10 bases; unmatched junction bases: 7. Germline V gene sequence: CDR1 MNHNY, CDR2 SVGAGI (reference sequence). The CDR3 length is 10 residues.